This T cell receptor beta chain originates from a study of technical replicates of blood from a handful of donors. Germline assignment: CDR1 MNHEY and CDR2 SVGAGI. CDR3 length: 12 residues. V dropped 6 bases and J dropped 6; count of bases not matched to a gene: 4. TCRdb's copy holds only in-frame clones and misses some; the assay was immunoSEQ multiplex PCR. This table holds tens of thousands of clones, around 94% found once. The chain couples TRBV6-5 to TRBJ1-2; 7 bases align to TRBD1. Source material: T cells isolated from PBMCs. This clonotype was sampled from a human donor in good health. Here the CDR3 reads CASSRTGDGYTF. CDR3 bases: TGTGCCAGCAGCCGCACAGGGGATGGCTACACCTTC.